The source of this T cell receptor (beta chain) is a study of T cell changes during pregnancy in multiple sclerosis. This CDR3 region has 14 residues. Germline CDR1 reads LNHNV; CDR2 reads YYDKDF (reference sequence). Between the trimmed V and J ends, which lost 0 bases and 8 bases, there was a span of 13 bases. Produced via immunoSEQ multiplex PCR; TCRdb's table is partial and in-frame only. The sample has around 100,000 clones, about 92% seen once. This clonotype was sampled from a female donor with multiple sclerosis, enrolled in a pregnancy study. The chain is built from TRBV15 and TRBJ1-1, with a weak D call TRBD1 (5 bases). The sequencing here drew on peripheral blood, taken after pregnancy. CDR3 protein: CATSRDLRGGEAFF. The CDR3 DNA sequence: TGTGCCACCAGCAGAGATCTGAGGGGAGGAGAAGCTTTCTTT.